This paragraph reports one T cell receptor beta chain. Its antigen is unknown. The length of the CDR3 is 15 residues. Germline CDR1 and CDR2: MNHEY and SVGAGI. V shed 2 bases and J 3 bases; nucleotides not matched to a gene: 4. As every portion of the isolated RNA was reverse transcribed, the sequencing read expressed TCRB transcripts. Sequencing of naive, central memory and regulatory T cell samples gave an average of around 3.8 million reads. Sequenced by immunoSEQ multiplex PCR; TCRdb stores in-frame clones only, minus some. The sample consists of approximately 250,000 clones, around 24% of them appearing once. This specimen comes from a study of beta chain features in type 1 diabetes. Study results and caveats: For Type 1 diabetes patients, all four CD4+ subsets carried TCRB CDR3s that were moderately but significantly shorter. Naive, central memory and regulatory TCRB repertoires appeared more similar among patients than healthy donors.

Every participating donor gave one draw, a heparinised blood sample averaging about 110 mL. Sorting gave populations that all exceeded 98% purity. This sequence joins TRBV6-5 and TRBJ2-3; 8 bases align to TRBD2. The specimen sequenced was naive CD4+ T cells from blood. The TCR originated in a woman aged 25 to 45 with type 1 diabetes. In DNA form, the CDR3 reads TGTGCCAGCAGTTACGGGACTAGGCTAACAGATACGCAGTATTTT. Its translation: CASSYGTRLTDTQYF.